The present TCR beta chain was sequenced within a study of shared clonotypes between healthy human individuals. The study's findings and limits: Investigators collected only blood, and repertoires in tissues likely differ.

This CDR3 contains 15 residues. Germline V gives CDR1 GTSNPN, CDR2 SVGIG (reference sequence). V dropped 5 bases and J dropped 0; count of bases not matched to a gene: 4. The method was immunoSEQ multiplex PCR; TCRdb's version includes in-frame clones alone and lacks a portion of them. Found here are around 2.3 million clones, under 97% of them singletons; the top ten hold more than 0.1%. About this clone: Its antigen remains unknown.

This sequence joins TRBV30 and TRBJ1-1; TRBD1 matches 12 bases. This clonotype originated in a man aged 18 to 29 in good health. Source material: naive CD4+ T cells sorted from blood. Subset: CD45RA+ positively selected. The CDR3 loop reads CAWERDRGLNTEAFF. For the CDR3, the DNA is TGTGCCTGGGAGAGGGACAGGGGGCTGAACACTGAAGCTTTCTTT.